The TCR beta chain described here comes from a study of beta chain features in type 1 diabetes. General study results and limits: All four CD4+ subsets of Type 1 diabetes patients contained TCRB CDR3s that were moderately but significantly shorter. Any HLA effect on TCRB rearrangement was left unresolved by small sub-analyses.

Per the germline V gene, CDR1 is WNHNN and CDR2 is SYGVQD (reference sequence). The CDR3 totals 13 residues. V dropped 2 bases and J dropped 3 bases, with 8 bases sitting between them. This clone was detected only a few times. Its specificity is unknown. The study reverse transcribed the entire isolated RNA, so it sequenced expressed TCRB transcripts. Profiled with immunoSEQ multiplex PCR; TCRdb holds only in-frame clones, not every one. In the table there are some 45,000 clones, around 71% of which are singletons. The chain uses TRBV10-1 and TRBJ2-7, with D tentatively TRBD2 (6 bases). Source material: Tregs from blood. The sequence was obtained from a woman between 18 and 29 years old with type 1 diabetes. The CDR3 here is CASSEIGGYEQYF. The CDR3 region has the DNA TGCGCCAGCAGTGAGATCGGGGGCTACGAGCAGTACTTC.